The T cell receptor beta chain described here comes from a study of CD8 T cells in Susac syndrome. The length of the CDR3 is 14 residues. CDR1 is DFQATT and CDR2 is SNEGSKA in the germline V gene (reference sequence). V lost 0 bases and J 0 bases, leaving 9 bases between the germline ends. Random-hexamer reverse transcription was applied to 0.5 to 1 ug RNA. One entry per CDR3 protein, called by TCRdb with MiXCR from the immunoSEQ multiplex PCR reads. The repertoire holds about 300,000 distinct CDR3 sequences, with 85% as singletons. This chain connects TRBV20-1 to TRBJ2-7; no clear D gene. The sequence was collected from a human donor with multiple sclerosis. Sample: CD8+ T cells from PBMCs. CDR3 sequence: CSARDPSVSYEQYF. The CDR3 DNA reads TGCAGTGCTAGAGACCCCTCTGTCTCCTACGAGCAGTACTTC.